These 8 T cell receptor beta chains were sequenced from one sample in a study of shared clonotypes between healthy human individuals. Some clones are missing from TCRdb's copy, which holds only in-frame ones; the method was immunoSEQ multiplex PCR. The data contain some 2,100,000 clones, under 97% of them singletons. The specimen sequenced was naive CD4+ T cells sorted from blood. This sample's subset: CD45RA+ positively selected. These TCRs come from a man between 18 and 29 years old in good health.

V gene TRBV12-2 combines with J gene TRBJ1-6. TRBV12-2 is a listed pseudogene. The CDR3 totals 20 residues. The CDR3 spells CASRCRGLEIGEVRNSPLHF. The DNA for the CDR3 is TGTGCAAGTCGCTGCCGCGGGCTGGAGATAGGGGAAGTGAGGAACTCACCCCTCCACTTT.

The rearrangement uses TRBV7-9 and TRBJ1-6; maybe TRBD1 (5 bases). The CDR3 covers 15 residues. Per the germline V gene, CDR1 is SEHNR and CDR2 is FQNEAQ (reference sequence). Trimming removed 4 bases from V and 8 bases from J, with 15 bases in between. The CDR3 coding sequence is TGTGCCAGCAGCTATGGGGTTTTAGGGGATTCACCCCTCCACTTT. Translated: CASSYGVLGDSPLHF.

J is TRBJ1-5 and V is TRBV6-5; D is unclear. The CDR3 consists of 14 residues. Trimming removed 4 bases at V and 3 bases at J, with 10 bases between. Germline V gene lookup returns CDR1 MNHEY and CDR2 SVGAGI. The CDR3, as DNA: TGTGCCAGCAGTTCCGTGGGATACAATCAGCCCCAGCATTTT. Residues: CASSSVGYNQPQHF.

This CDR3 is CASSLRVDRTHEQYF. CDR3 DNA sequence: TGTGCCAGCAGCCTCCGGGTCGACCGGACCCACGAGCAGTACTTC. The chain joins TRBV14 to TRBJ2-7; D uncertain. Germline V gives CDR1 SGHDN, CDR2 FVKESK. The CDR3 extends over 15 amino acids. V lost 4 bases and J lost 5, with 18 bases in between.

This clone occurred once. Other DNA sequences in the sample encode the same CDR3. V and J are TRBV9 and TRBJ1-1, with D possibly matching TRBD1 (6 bases). Trimming cost V 0 bases and J 4 bases, with 10 bases left between them. Per the germline V gene, CDR1 is SGDLS and CDR2 is YYNGEE. There are 14 residues in the CDR3. CDR3 DNA: TGTGCCAGCAGCGTAGCACAGGGAGGCACTGAAGCTTTCTTT. It encodes CASSVAQGGTEAFF. The whole variable domain, filled in from reference TRBV9 and TRBJ1-1, reads DSGVTQTPKHLITATGQRVTLRCSPRSGDLSVYWYQQSLDQGLQFLIQYYNGEERAKGNILERFSAQQFPDLHSELNLSSLELGDSALYFCASSVAQGGTEAFFGQGTRLTVV.

V is TRBV7-9 and J is TRBJ1-1; D is ambiguous. Trimming shortened V by 1 base and J by 7 bases, and 10 bases separated the two germline ends. Per germline, CDR1 SEHNR and CDR2 FQNEAQ (reference sequence). There are 13 residues in the CDR3. This chain's CDR3 is CASSLVAASEAFF. The CDR3 coding sequence is TGTGCCAGCAGCTTAGTGGCAGCTAGTGAAGCTTTCTTT.

This clone has a single count. The rearrangement links TRBV6-1 to TRBJ2-7, with D tentatively TRBD1 or TRBD2 (5 bases each). The CDR3 has 14 residues. Germline CDR1 reads MNHNS; CDR2 reads SASEGT. Trimming took off 8 bases at V and 6 bases at J, with 20 bases between the two ends. CDR3: CASGRGPLGTEQYF. The CDR3 DNA is TGTGCCAGCGGAAGGGGACCCCTCGGTACCGAGCAGTACTTC.

The chain links TRBV5-6 to TRBJ1-1, with 8 bases lining up with TRBD1. Germline lookup yields CDR1 SGHDT and CDR2 YYEEEE. The CDR3 runs 14 residues. Trimming at V came to 5 bases and at J to 1 base, leaving 4 bases not matched to a gene. The CDR3 region is CASSSGQGNTEAFF. For the CDR3, the DNA is TGTGCCAGCAGTTCTGGACAGGGGAACACTGAAGCTTTCTTT.